The clone carrying this T cell receptor beta chain was picked up many times. The CDR3 loop spans 16 amino acids. Germline lookup yields CDR1 MNHEY and CDR2 SVGAGI. Trimming removed 0 bases at V and 4 bases at J, with 15 bases between. The data originate from a study of T cells in Graves' hyperthyroidism and ophthalmopathy. Orbital computed tomography, thyroid ultrasound, serum thyroxine and TRAb, and clinical symptoms together informed the diagnoses. Blood was obtained at the first hyperthyroidism diagnosis, which preceded any ophthalmopathy symptoms. Template material for amplifying TCR beta CDR3 regions consisted of RNA transcripts. The HTBI set primed first-round TCR CDR3 RT-PCR. TCRdb passed the multiplex PCR reads through MiXCR, listing each CDR3 protein once. The repertoire holds 350,000 or so distinct CDR3 sequences, with about 18% as singletons.

The sample consisted of blood. The rearrangement joins TRBV6-5 to TRBJ1-2; D gene uncertain. The sequence came from a woman in her twenties or thirties with Graves' hyperthyroidism that later progressed to Graves' ophthalmopathy. CDR3 DNA sequence: TGTGCCAGCAGTTACTCGATGGCCCCCTACCTCTATGGCTACACCTTC. Encoded protein: CASSYSMAPYLYGYTF.